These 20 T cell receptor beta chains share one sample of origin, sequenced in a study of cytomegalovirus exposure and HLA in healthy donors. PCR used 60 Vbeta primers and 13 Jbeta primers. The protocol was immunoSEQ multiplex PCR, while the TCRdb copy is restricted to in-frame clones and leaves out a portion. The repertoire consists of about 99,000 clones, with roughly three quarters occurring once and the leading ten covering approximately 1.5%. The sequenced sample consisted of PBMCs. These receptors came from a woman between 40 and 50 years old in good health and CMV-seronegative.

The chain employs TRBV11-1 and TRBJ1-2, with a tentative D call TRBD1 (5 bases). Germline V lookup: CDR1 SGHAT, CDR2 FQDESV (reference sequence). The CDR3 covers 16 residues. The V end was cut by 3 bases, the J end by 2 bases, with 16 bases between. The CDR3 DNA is TGTGCCAGCAGCTTGGGACTTCTTAACGCCAACTATGGCTACACCTTC. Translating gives CASSLGLLNANYGYTF.

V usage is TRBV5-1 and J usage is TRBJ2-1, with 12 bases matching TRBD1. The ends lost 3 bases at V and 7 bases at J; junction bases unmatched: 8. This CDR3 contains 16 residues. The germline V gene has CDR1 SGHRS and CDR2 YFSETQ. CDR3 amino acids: CASSSGTGGAVNEQFF. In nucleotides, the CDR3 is TGCGCCAGCAGCTCCGGGACAGGGGGCGCAGTGAATGAGCAGTTCTTC.

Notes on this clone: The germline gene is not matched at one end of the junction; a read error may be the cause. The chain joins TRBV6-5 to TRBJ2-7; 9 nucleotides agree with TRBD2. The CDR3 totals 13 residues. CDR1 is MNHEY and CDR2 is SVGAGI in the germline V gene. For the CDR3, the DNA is TGTGCCAGCAGCCTACTCCAGGCTAGCGGGATCCACTTC. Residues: CASSLLQASGIHF.

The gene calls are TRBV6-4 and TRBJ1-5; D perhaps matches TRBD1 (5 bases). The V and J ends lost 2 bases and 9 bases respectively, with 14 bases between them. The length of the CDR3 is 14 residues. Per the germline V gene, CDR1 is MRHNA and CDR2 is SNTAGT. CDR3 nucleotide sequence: TGTGCCAGCAGTGACAGGGCGGGGGAAAGGCCCCAGCATTTT. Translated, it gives CASSDRAGERPQHF.

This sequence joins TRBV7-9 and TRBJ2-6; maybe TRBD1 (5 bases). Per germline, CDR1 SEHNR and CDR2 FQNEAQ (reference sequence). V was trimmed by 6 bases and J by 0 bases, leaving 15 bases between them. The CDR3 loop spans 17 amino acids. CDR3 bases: TGTGCCAGCAGACAAAACCCTACAGGCTCTGGGGCCAACGTCCTGACTTTC. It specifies CASRQNPTGSGANVLTF.

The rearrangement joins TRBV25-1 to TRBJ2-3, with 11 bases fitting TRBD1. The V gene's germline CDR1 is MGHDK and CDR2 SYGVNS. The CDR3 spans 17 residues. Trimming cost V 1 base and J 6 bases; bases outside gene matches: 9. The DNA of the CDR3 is TGTGCCAGCAGTGAATCCAAGCGGGACAGGGGGGCGGATACGCAGTATTTT. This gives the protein CASSESKRDRGADTQYF.

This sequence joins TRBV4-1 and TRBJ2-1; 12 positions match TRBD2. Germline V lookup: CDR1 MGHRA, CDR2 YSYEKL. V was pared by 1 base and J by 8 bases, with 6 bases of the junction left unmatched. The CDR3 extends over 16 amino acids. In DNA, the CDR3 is TGCGCCAGCAGCCAAGGCAGACTAGCGGGAGAATATGAGCAGTTCTTC. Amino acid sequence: CASSQGRLAGEYEQFF.

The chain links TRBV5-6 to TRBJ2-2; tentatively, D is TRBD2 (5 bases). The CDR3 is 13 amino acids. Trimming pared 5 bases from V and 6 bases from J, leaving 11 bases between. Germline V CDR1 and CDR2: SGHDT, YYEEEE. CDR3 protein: CASRSSYSGELFF. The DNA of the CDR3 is TGTGCCAGCAGGTCTAGCTATTCCGGGGAGCTGTTTTTT.

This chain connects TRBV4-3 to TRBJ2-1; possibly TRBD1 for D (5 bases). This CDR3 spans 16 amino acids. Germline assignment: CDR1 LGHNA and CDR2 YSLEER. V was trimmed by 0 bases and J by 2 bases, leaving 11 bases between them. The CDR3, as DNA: TGCGCCAGCAGCCAAGATAGACAGCCGCCCTACAATGAGCAGTTCTTC. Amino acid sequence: CASSQDRQPPYNEQFF.

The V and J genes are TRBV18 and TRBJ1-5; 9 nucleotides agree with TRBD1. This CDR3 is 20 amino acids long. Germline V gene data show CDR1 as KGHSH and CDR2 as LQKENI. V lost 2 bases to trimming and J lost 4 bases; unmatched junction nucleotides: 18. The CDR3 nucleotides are TGTGCCAGCTCACCAAGTTTTGGCGGGACAGGGAATGGTGGAAATCAGCCCCAGCATTTT. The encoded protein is CASSPSFGGTGNGGNQPQHF.

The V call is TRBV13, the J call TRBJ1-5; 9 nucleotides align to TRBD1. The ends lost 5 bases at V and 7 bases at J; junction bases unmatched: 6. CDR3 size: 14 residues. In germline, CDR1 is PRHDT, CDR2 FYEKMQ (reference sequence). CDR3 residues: CASSPGQGVQPQHF. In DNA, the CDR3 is TGTGCCAGCAGCCCGGGACAGGGTGTACAGCCCCAGCATTTT.

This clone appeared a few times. DNA for the CDR3: TGTGCCAGCAGCTTGGATCGCGGTATTAATGAAAAACTGTTTTTT. It translates to CASSLDRGINEKLFF. The V call is TRBV5-6, the J call TRBJ1-4, with unresolved D. The germline CDR1 and CDR2 sequences are SGHDT and YYEEEE. V was pared by 0 bases and J by 4 bases, with 10 bases between. The CDR3 consists of 15 residues.

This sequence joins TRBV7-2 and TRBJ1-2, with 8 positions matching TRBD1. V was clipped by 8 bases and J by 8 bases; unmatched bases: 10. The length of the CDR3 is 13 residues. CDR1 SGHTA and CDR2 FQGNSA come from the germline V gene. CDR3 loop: CASGYQGARGYTF. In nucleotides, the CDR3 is TGTGCCAGCGGATACCAGGGGGCGCGAGGCTACACCTTC.

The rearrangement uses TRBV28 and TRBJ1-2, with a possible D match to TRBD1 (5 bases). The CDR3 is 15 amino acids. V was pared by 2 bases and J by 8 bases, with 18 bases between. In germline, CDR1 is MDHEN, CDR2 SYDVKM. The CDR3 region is CASSLVGIGVTGYTF. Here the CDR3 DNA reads TGTGCCAGCAGTTTAGTAGGTATAGGGGTGACGGGCTACACCTTC.

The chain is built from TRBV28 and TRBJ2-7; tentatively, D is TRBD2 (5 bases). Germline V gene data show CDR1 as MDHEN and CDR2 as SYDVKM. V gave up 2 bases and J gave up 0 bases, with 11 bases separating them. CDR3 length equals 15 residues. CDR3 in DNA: TGTGCCAGCAGTTTAGTAAAAGGAGGCTCCTACGAGCAGTACTTC. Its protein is CASSLVKGGSYEQYF.

The CDR3 sequence: CASRTLLNSYNEQFF. DNA of the CDR3: TGTGCCAGCCGGACACTACTAAACTCCTACAATGAGCAGTTCTTC. The gene calls are TRBV21-1 and TRBJ2-1; TRBD1, the table's D call, lacks a check against the DNA. TRBV21-1 is reported as a pseudogene. This CDR3 spans 15 amino acids.

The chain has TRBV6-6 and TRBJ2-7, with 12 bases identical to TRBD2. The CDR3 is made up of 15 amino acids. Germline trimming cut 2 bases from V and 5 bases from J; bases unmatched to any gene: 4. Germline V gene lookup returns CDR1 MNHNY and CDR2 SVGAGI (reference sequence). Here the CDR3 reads CASSYGLAGMDEQYF. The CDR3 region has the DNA TGTGCCAGCAGTTACGGACTAGCGGGAATGGACGAGCAGTACTTC.

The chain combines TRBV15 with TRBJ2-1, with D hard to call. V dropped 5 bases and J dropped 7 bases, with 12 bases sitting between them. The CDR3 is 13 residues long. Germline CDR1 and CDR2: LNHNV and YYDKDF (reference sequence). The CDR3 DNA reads TGTGCCACCAGCCCCCACTTTTATAATGAGCAGTTCTTC. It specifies CATSPHFYNEQFF.

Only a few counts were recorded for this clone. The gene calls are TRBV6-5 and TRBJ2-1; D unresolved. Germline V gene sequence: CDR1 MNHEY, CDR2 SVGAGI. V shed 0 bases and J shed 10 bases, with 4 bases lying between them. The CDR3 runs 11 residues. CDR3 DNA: TGTGCCAGCAGTTACTCGGAGGAGCAGTTCTTC. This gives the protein CASSYSEEQFF.

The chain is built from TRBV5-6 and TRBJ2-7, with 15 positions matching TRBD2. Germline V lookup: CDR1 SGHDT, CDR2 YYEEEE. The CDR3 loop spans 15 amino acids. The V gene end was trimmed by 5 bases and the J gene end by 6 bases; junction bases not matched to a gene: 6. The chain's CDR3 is CASSFRTSGRAEQYF. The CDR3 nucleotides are TGTGCCAGCAGTTTCCGGACTAGCGGGAGGGCCGAGCAGTACTTC.